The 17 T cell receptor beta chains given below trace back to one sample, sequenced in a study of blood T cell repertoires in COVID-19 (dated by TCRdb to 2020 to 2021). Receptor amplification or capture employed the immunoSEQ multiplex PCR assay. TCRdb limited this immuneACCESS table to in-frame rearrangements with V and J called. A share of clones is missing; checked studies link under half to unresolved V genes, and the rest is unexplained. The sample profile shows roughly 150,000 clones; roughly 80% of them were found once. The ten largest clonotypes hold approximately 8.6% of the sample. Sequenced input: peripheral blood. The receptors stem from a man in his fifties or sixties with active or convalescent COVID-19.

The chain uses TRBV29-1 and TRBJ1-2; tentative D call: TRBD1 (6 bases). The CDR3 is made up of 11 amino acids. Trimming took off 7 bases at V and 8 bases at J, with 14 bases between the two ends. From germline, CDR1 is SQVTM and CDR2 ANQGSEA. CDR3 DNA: TGCAGCGCTCCTCAGGGGTGGGGCTACACCTTC. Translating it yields CSAPQGWGYTF.

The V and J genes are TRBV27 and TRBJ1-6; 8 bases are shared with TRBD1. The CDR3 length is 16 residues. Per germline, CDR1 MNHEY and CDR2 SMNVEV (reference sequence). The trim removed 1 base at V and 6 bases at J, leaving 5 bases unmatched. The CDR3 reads CASSLFQGAGNSPLHF. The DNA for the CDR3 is TGTGCCAGCAGTTTATTCCAGGGGGCTGGTAATTCACCCCTCCACTTT.

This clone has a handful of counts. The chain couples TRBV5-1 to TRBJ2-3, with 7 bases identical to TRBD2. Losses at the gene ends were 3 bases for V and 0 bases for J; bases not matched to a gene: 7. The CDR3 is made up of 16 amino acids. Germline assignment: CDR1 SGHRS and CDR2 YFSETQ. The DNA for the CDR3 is TGCGCCAGCAGCTCGGGGGACTACTCTAGCACAGATACGCAGTATTTT. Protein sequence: CASSSGDYSSTDTQYF.

The CDR3 spells CASSSGPTSTDTQYF. For the CDR3, the DNA is TGTGCCAGCAGCTCAGGGCCCACAAGCACAGATACGCAGTATTTT. The chain carries TRBV7-3 and TRBJ2-3, with D maybe TRBD1 (5 bases). The CDR3 length is 15 residues. Trimming pared 4 bases from V and 0 bases from J, leaving 11 bases between. Germline-derived CDR1 and CDR2 are SGHTA and FQGTGA.

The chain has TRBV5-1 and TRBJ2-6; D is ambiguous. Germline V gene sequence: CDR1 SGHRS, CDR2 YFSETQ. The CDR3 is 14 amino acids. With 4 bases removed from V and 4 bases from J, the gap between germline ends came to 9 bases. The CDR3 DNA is TGCGCCAGCAGCCCAAGCGAGGGGGCCAACGTCCTGACTTTC. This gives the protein CASSPSEGANVLTF.

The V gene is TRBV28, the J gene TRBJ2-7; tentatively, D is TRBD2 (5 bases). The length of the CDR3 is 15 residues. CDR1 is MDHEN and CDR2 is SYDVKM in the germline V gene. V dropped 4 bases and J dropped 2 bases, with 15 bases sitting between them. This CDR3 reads CASSSRPPRAYEQYF. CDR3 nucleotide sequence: TGTGCCAGCAGTTCCAGACCCCCGAGGGCCTACGAGCAGTACTTC.

The CDR3: CATSRYLAGESDEQFF. The DNA for the CDR3 is TGTGCCACCAGCAGATATTTAGCGGGAGAGAGCGATGAGCAGTTCTTC. The chain joins TRBV15 to TRBJ2-1; 9 nucleotides match TRBD2. The CDR3 spans 16 residues. The V gene's germline CDR1 is LNHNV and CDR2 YYDKDF (reference sequence). Trimming took 2 bases from V and 8 from J; bases not matched to a gene: 10.

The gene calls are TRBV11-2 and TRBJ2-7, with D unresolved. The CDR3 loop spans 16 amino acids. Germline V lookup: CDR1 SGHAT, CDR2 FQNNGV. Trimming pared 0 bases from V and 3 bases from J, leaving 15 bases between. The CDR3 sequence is CASSLDLVEYGYEQYF. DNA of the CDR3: TGTGCCAGCAGCTTAGATCTGGTGGAGTACGGCTACGAGCAGTACTTC.

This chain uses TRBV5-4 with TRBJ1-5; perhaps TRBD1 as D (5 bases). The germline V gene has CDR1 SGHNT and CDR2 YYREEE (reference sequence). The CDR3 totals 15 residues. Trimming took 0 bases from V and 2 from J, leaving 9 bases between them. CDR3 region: CASSLGTGRNQPQHF. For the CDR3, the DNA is TGTGCCAGCAGCTTGGGTACAGGACGCAATCAGCCCCAGCATTTT.

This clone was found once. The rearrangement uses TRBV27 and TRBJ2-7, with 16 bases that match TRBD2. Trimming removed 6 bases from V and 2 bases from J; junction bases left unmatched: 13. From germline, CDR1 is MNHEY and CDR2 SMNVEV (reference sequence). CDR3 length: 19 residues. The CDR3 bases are TGTGCCAGCAGGATTCTCTCCGGGACTAGCGGGAGGGGTACCTACGAGCAGTACTTC. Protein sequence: CASRILSGTSGRGTYEQYF.

In DNA, the CDR3 is TGTGCCAGCAGCCTAGGACAGGCCAATTCTGGGGCCAACGTCCTGACTTTC. Translated: CASSLGQANSGANVLTF. The rearrangement joins TRBV5-5 to TRBJ2-6, with 7 bases matching TRBD1. CDR3 length: 17 residues. Germline values: CDR1 SGHKS, CDR2 YYEKEE (reference sequence). V was pared by 4 bases and J by 1 base, with 8 bases of the junction left unmatched.

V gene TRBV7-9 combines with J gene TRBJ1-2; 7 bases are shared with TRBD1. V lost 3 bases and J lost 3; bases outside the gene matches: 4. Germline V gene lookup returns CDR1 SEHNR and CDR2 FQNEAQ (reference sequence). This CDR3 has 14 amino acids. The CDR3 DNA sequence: TGTGCCAGCAGCTTCGGGGACAGAGACTATGGCTACACCTTC. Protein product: CASSFGDRDYGYTF.

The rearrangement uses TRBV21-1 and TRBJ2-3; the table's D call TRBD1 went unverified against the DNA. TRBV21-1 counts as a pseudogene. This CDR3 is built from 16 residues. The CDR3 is CASSKQRGHSTDTQYF. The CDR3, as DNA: TGTGCCAGCAGCAAGCAGAGAGGACATAGCACAGATACGCAGTATTTT.

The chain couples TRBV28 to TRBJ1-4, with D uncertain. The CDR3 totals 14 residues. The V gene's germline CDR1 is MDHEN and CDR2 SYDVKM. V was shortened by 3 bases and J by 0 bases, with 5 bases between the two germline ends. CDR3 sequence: CASSLRATNEKLFF. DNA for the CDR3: TGTGCCAGCAGTTTGCGTGCAACTAATGAAAAACTGTTTTTT.

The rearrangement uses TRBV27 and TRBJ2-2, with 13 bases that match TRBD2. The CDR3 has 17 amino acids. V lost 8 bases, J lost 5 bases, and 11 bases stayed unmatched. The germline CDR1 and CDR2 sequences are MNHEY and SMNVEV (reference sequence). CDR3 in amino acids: CASRGLAGVKGTGELFF. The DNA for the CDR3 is TGTGCCAGCCGAGGACTAGCGGGAGTAAAGGGGACCGGGGAGCTGTTTTTT.

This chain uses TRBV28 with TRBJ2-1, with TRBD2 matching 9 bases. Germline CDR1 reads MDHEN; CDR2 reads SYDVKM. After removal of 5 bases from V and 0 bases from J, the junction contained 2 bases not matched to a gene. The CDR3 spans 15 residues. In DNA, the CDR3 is TGTGCCAGCAGTGAGACTAGCGGCTCCTACAATGAGCAGTTCTTC. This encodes CASSETSGSYNEQFF.

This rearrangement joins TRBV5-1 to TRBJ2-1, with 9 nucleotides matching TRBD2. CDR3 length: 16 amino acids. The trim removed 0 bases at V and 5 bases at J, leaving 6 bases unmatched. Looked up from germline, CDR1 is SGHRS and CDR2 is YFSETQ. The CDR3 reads CASSLGASGTHNEQFF. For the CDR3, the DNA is TGCGCCAGCAGCTTGGGGGCTAGCGGGACCCACAATGAGCAGTTCTTC.